A selection of T cell receptor beta chains follows, all from one sample in a study of blood T cell repertoires in COVID-19. Clones were sequenced by immunoSEQ multiplex PCR, and TCRdb holds only the in-frame ones, with some missing. The sample has hundreds of thousands of clones, more than 80% seen once. Sequencing was carried out using peripheral blood. The receptors shown here come from a young woman with COVID-19, enrolled during active disease. Both conserved end residues are part of each CDR3. Each record gives: D gene, J gene, V gene, clone size, CDR3 protein, CDR3 DNA. D genes are given only for firm matches. The size entry is marked missing in some rows and otherwise reads once, few, many or a size class.

D gene: -; J gene: TRBJ2-7; V gene: TRBV18; clone size: few; CDR3 protein: CASSPPSLTYEQYF; CDR3 DNA: TGTGCCAGCTCACCACCGAGTCTTACCTACGAGCAGTACTTC
D gene: TRBD2; J gene: TRBJ2-2; V gene: TRBV5-1; clone size: -; CDR3 protein: CASRHNSGGRINTGELFF; CDR3 DNA: TGCGCCAGCAGGCACAATAGCGGGGGGAGGATCAACACCGGGGAGCTGTTTTTT
D gene: -; J gene: TRBJ1-1; V gene: TRBV6-2/TRBV6-3; clone size: -; CDR3 protein: CASSYVANTEAFF; CDR3 DNA: TGTGCCAGCAGTTACGTAGCGAACACTGAAGCTTTCTTT
D gene: TRBD1; J gene: TRBJ2-7; V gene: TRBV4-3; clone size: once; CDR3 protein: CASSRDRGFTYEQYF; CDR3 DNA: TGCGCCAGCAGCCGCGACAGGGGATTTACCTACGAGCAGTACTTC
D gene: -; J gene: TRBJ2-1; V gene: TRBV7-9; clone size: -; CDR3 protein: CASSLSQTYNEQFF; CDR3 DNA: TGTGCCAGCAGCCTCTCGCAGACCTACAATGAGCAGTTCTTC
D gene: -; J gene: TRBJ2-1; V gene: TRBV10-3; clone size: -; CDR3 protein: CAIRTDLSSYNEQFF; CDR3 DNA: TGTGCCATCAGGACAGACCTGAGCTCCTACAATGAGCAGTTCTTC
D gene: -; J gene: TRBJ1-2; V gene: TRBV30; clone size: -; CDR3 protein: CAWSVAGNGYTF; CDR3 DNA: TGTGCCTGGAGTGTTGCGGGGAATGGCTACACCTTC
D gene: -; J gene: TRBJ2-5; V gene: TRBV12-5; clone size: -; CDR3 protein: CASSGAQETQYF; CDR3 DNA: TGTGCTAGTTCAGGGGCCCAAGAGACCCAGTACTTC
D gene: -; J gene: TRBJ1-2; V gene: TRBV29-1; clone size: -; CDR3 protein: CSGLGDYGYTF; CDR3 DNA: TGCAGCGGCCTAGGCGACTATGGCTACACCTTC
D gene: -; J gene: TRBJ1-6; V gene: TRBV11-1; clone size: -; CDR3 protein: CASSLSQLNNSPLHF; CDR3 DNA: TGTGCCAGCAGCTTGTCACAGCTTAATAATTCACCCCTCCACTTT
D gene: -; J gene: TRBJ1-3; V gene: TRBV28; clone size: -; CDR3 protein: CASSLYLPGAPMANTIYF; CDR3 DNA: TGTGCCAGCAGTTTATACTTACCAGGGGCCCCCATGGCGAACACCATATATTTT
D gene: -; J gene: TRBJ1-1; V gene: TRBV6-6; clone size: -; CDR3 protein: CASSYEQLAEAFF; CDR3 DNA: TGTGCCAGCAGTTACGAACAGCTTGCTGAAGCTTTCTTT
D gene: -; J gene: TRBJ2-1; V gene: TRBV30; clone size: -; CDR3 protein: CAYTRLVGEQFF; CDR3 DNA: TGTGCCTATACGCGGCTAGTAGGTGAGCAGTTCTTC
D gene: -; J gene: TRBJ2-7; V gene: TRBV7-9; clone size: -; CDR3 protein: CASSPSSEQYF; CDR3 DNA: TGTGCCAGCAGCCCAAGCTCCGAGCAGTACTTC
D gene: -; J gene: TRBJ1-2; V gene: TRBV5-4; clone size: -; CDR3 protein: CASSLQTVGYYGYTF; CDR3 DNA: TGTGCCAGCAGCTTACAGACAGTGGGTTACTATGGCTACACCTTC
D gene: -; J gene: TRBJ1-1; V gene: TRBV5-8; clone size: -; CDR3 protein: CASRNSWRNTEAFF; CDR3 DNA: TGTGCCAGCCGGAATTCGTGGAGGAACACTGAAGCTTTCTTT
D gene: TRBD1; J gene: TRBJ2-7; V gene: TRBV5-6; clone size: -; CDR3 protein: CASSSTGINEQYF; CDR3 DNA: TGTGCCAGCAGCTCGACAGGGATCAACGAGCAGTACTTC
D gene: -; J gene: TRBJ2-1; V gene: TRBV7-6; clone size: -; CDR3 protein: CASSPPPGYNEQFF; CDR3 DNA: TGTGCCAGCAGCCCGCCCCCGGGTTACAATGAGCAGTTCTTC
D gene: -; J gene: TRBJ1-2; V gene: TRBV30; clone size: -; CDR3 protein: CAWSKTESYGYTF; CDR3 DNA: TGTGCCTGGAGTAAAACAGAAAGCTATGGCTACACCTTC
D gene: TRBD2; J gene: TRBJ2-4; V gene: TRBV2; clone size: -; CDR3 protein: CASSVSSGRNIQYF; CDR3 DNA: TGTGCCAGCAGTGTATCCAGCGGGAGGAACATTCAGTACTTC
D gene: TRBD2; J gene: TRBJ2-3; V gene: TRBV6-4; clone size: once; CDR3 protein: CASSEKAGGPDTQYF; CDR3 DNA: TGTGCCAGCAGTGAAAAGGCGGGGGGCCCAGATACGCAGTATTTT
D gene: -; J gene: TRBJ1-1; V gene: TRBV3-1/TRBV3-2; clone size: -; CDR3 protein: CASSLGRVTEAFF; CDR3 DNA: TGTGCCAGCAGCCTGGGTCGGGTGACTGAAGCTTTCTTT
D gene: TRBD2; J gene: TRBJ2-7; V gene: TRBV6-1; clone size: -; CDR3 protein: CASSESGGAYEQYF; CDR3 DNA: TGTGCCAGCAGTGAATCCGGGGGGGCCTACGAGCAGTACTTC
D gene: TRBD1; J gene: TRBJ1-2; V gene: TRBV30; clone size: -; CDR3 protein: CAWTDGTEYGYTF; CDR3 DNA: TGTGCCTGGACAGATGGGACAGAGTATGGCTACACCTTC
D gene: -; J gene: TRBJ1-2; V gene: TRBV6-1; clone size: -; CDR3 protein: CASSESTWRFYGYTF; CDR3 DNA: TGTGCCAGCAGTGAATCCACATGGAGGTTCTATGGCTACACCTTC
D gene: -; J gene: TRBJ2-2; V gene: TRBV3-1/TRBV3-2; clone size: -; CDR3 protein: CASSQVQGPGELFF; CDR3 DNA: TGTGCCAGCAGCCAAGTACAGGGTCCCGGGGAGCTGTTTTTT
D gene: TRBD2; J gene: TRBJ2-7; V gene: TRBV3-1/TRBV3-2; clone size: -; CDR3 protein: CASSQDLAGEQYF; CDR3 DNA: TGTGCCAGCAGCCAAGATTTAGCGGGAGAGCAGTACTTC
D gene: -; J gene: TRBJ2-1; V gene: TRBV18; clone size: -; CDR3 protein: CASSEDVRNEQFF; CDR3 DNA: TGTGCCAGCTCGGAGGACGTGCGCAATGAGCAGTTCTTC
D gene: TRBD2; J gene: TRBJ2-7; V gene: TRBV6-4; clone size: -; CDR3 protein: CASILKGLAAYEQYF; CDR3 DNA: TGTGCCAGCATCTTAAAGGGACTAGCGGCCTACGAGCAGTACTTC
D gene: TRBD1; J gene: TRBJ2-7; V gene: TRBV5-1; clone size: -; CDR3 protein: CASVPSPGQAYEQYF; CDR3 DNA: TGCGCCAGCGTACCTTCGCCGGGACAGGCCTACGAGCAGTACTTC
D gene: -; J gene: TRBJ2-1; V gene: TRBV3-1/TRBV3-2; clone size: -; CDR3 protein: CASSQVLYPNEQFF; CDR3 DNA: TGTGCCAGCAGCCAAGTACTTTACCCAAATGAGCAGTTCTTC
D gene: -; J gene: TRBJ1-1; V gene: TRBV7-9; clone size: -; CDR3 protein: CASSWRDNTEAFF; CDR3 DNA: TGTGCCAGCAGTTGGAGGGACAACACTGAAGCTTTCTTT
D gene: -; J gene: TRBJ1-1; V gene: TRBV6-2/TRBV6-3; clone size: -; CDR3 protein: CASSYLTLRGEAFF; CDR3 DNA: TGTGCCAGCAGTTACTTAACATTACGGGGTGAAGCTTTCTTT
D gene: -; J gene: TRBJ1-1; V gene: TRBV6-1; clone size: -; CDR3 protein: CASSEVQANTEAFF; CDR3 DNA: TGTGCCAGCAGTGAAGTACAGGCCAACACTGAAGCTTTCTTT
D gene: TRBD2; J gene: TRBJ2-7; V gene: TRBV3-1/TRBV3-2; clone size: -; CDR3 protein: CASSHRTSGSYEQYF; CDR3 DNA: TGTGCCAGCAGCCATAGGACTAGCGGGAGCTACGAGCAGTACTTC
D gene: -; J gene: TRBJ1-5; V gene: TRBV19; clone size: -; CDR3 protein: CASTPGRGGQPQHF; CDR3 DNA: TGTGCCAGTACCCCAGGCAGGGGTGGCCAGCCCCAGCATTTT
D gene: -; J gene: TRBJ1-3; V gene: TRBV28; clone size: -; CDR3 protein: CASSLNLGNTIYF; CDR3 DNA: TGTGCCAGCAGTTTAAATCTGGGAAACACCATATATTTT
D gene: TRBD2; J gene: TRBJ2-7; V gene: TRBV10-3; clone size: few; CDR3 protein: CATQRGDAAYEQYF; CDR3 DNA: TGTGCCACCCAGCGGGGGGATGCGGCCTACGAGCAGTACTTC
D gene: TRBD1; J gene: TRBJ1-2; V gene: TRBV27; clone size: -; CDR3 protein: CASSLSPWDREHGYTF; CDR3 DNA: TGTGCCAGCAGTTTATCCCCGTGGGACAGGGAACATGGCTACACCTTC
D gene: TRBD2; J gene: TRBJ2-7; V gene: TRBV7-7; clone size: -; CDR3 protein: CASSQERGDPYEQYF; CDR3 DNA: TGTGCCAGCAGTCAAGAGCGGGGGGACCCCTACGAGCAGTACTTC
D gene: -; J gene: TRBJ1-1; V gene: TRBV20-1; clone size: -; CDR3 protein: CSASVAGWNTEAFF; CDR3 DNA: TGCAGTGCTAGTGTAGCTGGATGGAACACTGAAGCTTTCTTT
D gene: TRBD2; J gene: TRBJ2-1; V gene: TRBV9; clone size: few; CDR3 protein: CASSVSAGTSGINEQFF; CDR3 DNA: TGTGCCAGCAGCGTTAGTGCGGGGACTAGCGGGATAAATGAGCAGTTCTTC
D gene: TRBD2; J gene: TRBJ2-1; V gene: TRBV10-3; clone size: -; CDR3 protein: CAISELGLASEQFF; CDR3 DNA: TGTGCCATCAGTGAGTTGGGACTAGCGTCTGAGCAGTTCTTC
D gene: -; J gene: TRBJ1-2; V gene: TRBV12-5; clone size: -; CDR3 protein: CASGRSGGAGYTF; CDR3 DNA: TGTGCTAGTGGTCGCTCCGGGGGAGCGGGCTACACCTTC
D gene: TRBD1; J gene: TRBJ1-5; V gene: TRBV6-6; clone size: few; CDR3 protein: CASSPGTGGNQPQHF; CDR3 DNA: TGTGCCAGCAGCCCCGGGACAGGGGGTAACCAGCCCCAGCATTTT
D gene: -; J gene: TRBJ2-1; V gene: TRBV20-1; clone size: -; CDR3 protein: CSASGKTRVNEQFF; CDR3 DNA: TGCAGTGCCAGTGGGAAAACTAGGGTCAATGAGCAGTTCTTC
D gene: TRBD2; J gene: TRBJ2-7; V gene: TRBV4-1; clone size: -; CDR3 protein: CASSQQLAGSSYEQYF; CDR3 DNA: TGCGCCAGCAGCCAACAGCTAGCGGGGAGCTCCTACGAGCAGTACTTC
D gene: TRBD1; J gene: TRBJ2-7; V gene: TRBV5-1; clone size: -; CDR3 protein: CASSSYRGSNEQYF; CDR3 DNA: TGCGCCAGCAGCTCATACAGGGGAAGTAACGAGCAGTACTTC
D gene: TRBD2; J gene: TRBJ2-1; V gene: TRBV7-2; clone size: few; CDR3 protein: CASSLEGRGTYNEQFF; CDR3 DNA: TGTGCCAGCAGCTTAGAAGGGCGGGGGACCTACAATGAGCAGTTCTTC